This T cell receptor beta chain was sequenced for a study of shared clonotypes between healthy human individuals (dated by TCRdb to 2018 to 2020). Study-wide context: The cohort comprised two women and a few men aged 18 to 49 years. The study deeply sequenced blood TCR repertoires of several healthy adults to estimate repertoire size and the extent of clonotype sharing between individuals. Per donor, leukapheresis produced somewhere between about 0.94 and 10 billion PBMCs. Different laboratories and diverse techniques were used to prepare libraries and sequence TCR repertoires, to increase sequencing depth and limit assay-specific biases. On the study overall, not on this receptor specifically: Pairwise subsampling led to the expectation that sequencing depth would affect the degree of clonotype sharing among donors. Because the study included a small number of donors, the genetic and exposure-history diversity represented was limited. Sampling was restricted to blood, and TCR repertoires in tissues likely differ from the TCR repertoires found in blood.

Using the deep immunoSEQ assay, multiplex PCR amplified TCR CDR3 regions from genomic DNA. Genomic DNA extracted from each cell subset was distributed evenly over all wells of several immunoSEQ 96-well plates, and each plate served as one replicate. For unsorted PBMC, 300 to 350 ng genomic DNA, equal to 32,000 or so T cell genomes, was loaded into each replicate PCR. Ten immunoSEQ deep assay plates were used to sequence the unsorted PBMC genomic DNA. Purified libraries were measured with a Qubit 3.0 fluorometer, size-checked on a Bioanalyzer 2100, and measured again with the KAPA Library Quantification kit. A separate single-read 150-cycle Illumina NextSeq 550 flow cell was used to sequence each immunoSEQ 96-well plate. As for the authors' bioinformatics: The immunoSEQ output contained only junctional sequences without quality scores, so filtering could not match that applied to full-length reads. Sequences were annotated with PyIR, a Python wrapper for IgBLAST v1.9, using IMGT germline references to assign V/J genes and CDR3. Any read was removed if the V/J assignment was weak (E-value above 1e-6), the CDR3 was missing, or the read contained stop codons, out-of-frame junctions, or ambiguous translated residues. V3J clonotypes were defined as sequences sharing the same inferred V gene, J gene, and CDR3 amino acid sequence. Percentage overlap between repertoires was computed as shared unique clonotypes divided by the size of the smaller repertoire. Three approaches were used to assess repertoire richness: RTK rarefaction, the Chao1 estimator, and Recon v2.1 estimates of unobserved clonotypes. TCRdb stores this immuneACCESS table with in-frame sequences only. Part of the clones is absent; in the studies checked, under half of the shortfall reflects unresolved V genes, and no reason is known for the rest. V and J calls and clone size follow that table, whereas D and trimming were derived from the DNA. This sample is represented by fewer than 600,000 clones; around 78% of them were singletons. The ten largest clones take up 12% of the sample.

On this clone: The clone's antigen remains unknown. No base qualities exist here, and no much larger clone lies one base off it.

Healthy HIV-negative adults with no recently reported acute infections or vaccinations were included as donors. Every donor was a Caucasian adult residing in Nashville, Tennessee, USA. In the unsorted samples, roughly 90 million PBMCs were counted, and genomic DNA was extracted using the QIAamp DNA Blood Mini kit. Blood was collected by leukapheresis, and PBMCs were isolated by Ficoll-Histopaque density gradient centrifugation and then cryopreserved in liquid nitrogen vapor phase. V drops 4 bases and J drops 0 bases, leaving 12 bases in between. CDR1 and CDR2, looked up from the germline V gene, are ENHRY and SYGVKD. The CDR3 has 16 amino acids, counting the end cysteine and phenylalanine. Only CDR3 DNA is held: 48 bases, read in frame from base 1.

Sequenced: PBMCs. This TCR derives from a woman between 40 and 55 years old in good health. Some clones in this sample may be carry-over from other donors' samples. The chain joins TRBV10-3 to TRBJ2-2; TRBD1 is a weak D gene call, 7 bases matching. The CDR3 has the sequence CAISVGGTANTGELFF. The base sequence is TGTGCCATCAGTGTTGGGGGGACAGCGAACACCGGGGAGCTGTTTTTT.